A selection of T cell receptor beta chains follows, all from one sample in a study of T cell changes during pregnancy in multiple sclerosis. Measured with immunoSEQ multiplex PCR; TCRdb has only the in-frame clones, and not every one. The sample contains tens of thousands of clones, around 90% of which appear only once. The sequencing used peripheral blood, collected after pregnancy. The receptors shown here come from a female donor in good health, enrolled as a control in a pregnancy study. Both conserved end residues are part of each CDR3. A D gene is named only where the DNA matches it firmly. Some rows have no size entry. The others give once, few or many, or a class for an expanded clone.

clone size: -; V gene: TRBV5-1; CDR3 length: 15; J gene: TRBJ2-1; D gene: TRBD1; CDR3 protein: CASSPGQGRENEQFF; CDR3 DNA: TGCGCCAGCAGCCCGGGACAGGGTAGAGAAAATGAGCAGTTCTTC
clone size: once; V gene: TRBV9; CDR3 length: 14; J gene: TRBJ2-7; D gene: -; CDR3 protein: CASSVDLGPYEQYF; CDR3 DNA: TGTGCCAGCAGCGTGGACTTAGGCCCCTACGAGCAGTACTTC
clone size: -; V gene: TRBV6-4; CDR3 length: 15; J gene: TRBJ2-1; D gene: TRBD1; CDR3 protein: CASSGPGQGVNEQFF; CDR3 DNA: TGTGCCAGCAGTGGTCCCGGACAGGGGGTAAATGAGCAGTTCTTC
clone size: -; V gene: TRBV11-2; CDR3 length: 14; J gene: TRBJ2-7; D gene: -; CDR3 protein: CASSLVSSSYEQYF; CDR3 DNA: TGTGCCAGCAGCTTAGTATCTAGCTCCTACGAGCAGTACTTC
clone size: once; V gene: TRBV4-3; CDR3 length: 15; J gene: TRBJ2-7; D gene: TRBD2; CDR3 protein: CASSHELAGGYEQYF; CDR3 DNA: TGCGCCAGCAGCCACGAACTAGCGGGAGGGTACGAGCAGTACTTC
clone size: -; V gene: TRBV6-5; CDR3 length: 15; J gene: TRBJ2-5; D gene: TRBD2; CDR3 protein: CASSPAASGSGTQYF; CDR3 DNA: TGTGCCAGCAGCCCGGCCGCAAGCGGGAGTGGGACCCAGTACTTC
clone size: -; V gene: TRBV28; CDR3 length: 15; J gene: TRBJ1-1; D gene: -; CDR3 protein: CASTPHVWSGAEAFF; CDR3 DNA: TGTGCCAGCACACCCCACGTGTGGAGTGGCGCTGAAGCTTTCTTT
clone size: -; V gene: TRBV19; CDR3 length: 14; J gene: TRBJ1-1; D gene: -; CDR3 protein: CASSRRGSDTEAFF; CDR3 DNA: TGTGCCAGTAGTCGGCGGGGATCGGACACTGAAGCTTTCTTT
clone size: -; V gene: TRBV27; CDR3 length: 15; J gene: TRBJ1-4; D gene: -; CDR3 protein: CASSLRWGRDEKLFF; CDR3 DNA: TGTGCCAGCAGTTTAAGATGGGGGCGCGATGAAAAACTGTTTTTT
clone size: -; V gene: TRBV7-2; CDR3 length: 11; J gene: TRBJ2-5; D gene: -; CDR3 protein: CASSLKETQYF; CDR3 DNA: TGTGCCAGCAGCCTTAAAGAGACCCAGTACTTC
clone size: -; V gene: TRBV18; CDR3 length: 13; J gene: TRBJ1-2; D gene: -; CDR3 protein: CASSPRQEEGYTF; CDR3 DNA: TGTGCCAGCTCACCACGTCAGGAGGAAGGCTACACCTTC
clone size: -; V gene: TRBV18; CDR3 length: 16; J gene: TRBJ2-3; D gene: TRBD2; CDR3 protein: CASSSVLAGGTDTQYF; CDR3 DNA: TGTGCCAGCTCCTCTGTACTAGCGGGGGGCACAGATACGCAGTATTTT
clone size: -; V gene: TRBV25-1; CDR3 length: 14; J gene: TRBJ2-5; D gene: -; CDR3 protein: CASSELRGAETQYF; CDR3 DNA: TGTGCCAGCAGTGAATTACGGGGGGCAGAGACCCAGTACTTC
clone size: few; V gene: TRBV6-5; CDR3 length: 16; J gene: TRBJ2-5; D gene: TRBD2; CDR3 protein: CASSYQAGGPRETQYF; CDR3 DNA: TGTGCCAGCAGTTACCAGGCGGGAGGGCCGAGGGAGACCCAGTACTTC
clone size: -; V gene: TRBV7-6; CDR3 length: 14; J gene: TRBJ2-7; D gene: -; CDR3 protein: CASSLAGSSYEQYF; CDR3 DNA: TGTGCCAGCAGCCTAGCCGGGAGCTCCTACGAGCAGTACTTC
clone size: -; V gene: TRBV28; CDR3 length: 16; J gene: TRBJ1-2; D gene: -; CDR3 protein: CASSSPPGSVNYGYTF; CDR3 DNA: TGTGCCAGCAGTTCCCCTCCTGGGAGTGTCAACTATGGCTACACCTTC
clone size: -; V gene: TRBV6-6; CDR3 length: 15; J gene: TRBJ2-5; D gene: TRBD2; CDR3 protein: CASRPSGGFQETQYF; CDR3 DNA: TGTGCCAGCAGGCCTAGCGGGGGGTTCCAAGAGACCCAGTACTTC
clone size: -; V gene: TRBV5-6; CDR3 length: 14; J gene: TRBJ2-4; D gene: -; CDR3 protein: CASSLTRAWDIQYF; CDR3 DNA: TGTGCCAGCAGCCTGACCAGGGCTTGGGACATTCAGTACTTC
clone size: -; V gene: TRBV7-2; CDR3 length: 15; J gene: TRBJ1-1; D gene: TRBD1; CDR3 protein: CASSLGGGLDTEAFF; CDR3 DNA: TGTGCCAGCAGCTTAGGAGGGGGCTTGGACACTGAAGCTTTCTTT
clone size: -; V gene: TRBV5-6; CDR3 length: 16; J gene: TRBJ2-3; D gene: -; CDR3 protein: CASSLIRGIGTDTQYF; CDR3 DNA: TGTGCCAGCAGCTTGATAAGGGGTATAGGCACAGATACGCAGTATTTT
clone size: -; V gene: TRBV11-2; CDR3 length: 14; J gene: TRBJ1-5; D gene: TRBD1; CDR3 protein: CASSQDRGNQPQHF; CDR3 DNA: TGTGCCAGCAGCCAGGACAGGGGCAATCAGCCCCAGCATTTT
clone size: -; V gene: TRBV2; CDR3 length: 12; J gene: TRBJ1-1; D gene: -; CDR3 protein: CASSDPYTEAFF; CDR3 DNA: TGTGCCAGCAGTGATCCCTACACTGAAGCTTTCTTT
clone size: -; V gene: TRBV28; CDR3 length: 11; J gene: TRBJ2-5; D gene: -; CDR3 protein: CASRSSRTQYF; CDR3 DNA: TGTGCCAGCAGATCTAGCAGGACCCAGTACTTC
clone size: -; V gene: TRBV6-5; CDR3 length: 14; J gene: TRBJ1-1; D gene: -; CDR3 protein: CASRPQGDRTEAFF; CDR3 DNA: TGTGCCAGCAGGCCACAGGGAGACAGGACTGAAGCTTTCTTT
clone size: -; V gene: TRBV5-6; CDR3 length: 15; J gene: TRBJ1-1; D gene: TRBD1; CDR3 protein: CASRGFLGTGSRAFF; CDR3 DNA: TGTGCCAGCAGGGGGTTTTTAGGGACAGGGTCAAGAGCTTTCTTT
clone size: -; V gene: TRBV25-1; CDR3 length: 17; J gene: TRBJ1-4; D gene: -; CDR3 protein: CASSEYGGARANEKLFF; CDR3 DNA: TGTGCCAGCAGTGAATATGGGGGGGCGCGGGCTAATGAAAAACTGTTTTTT
clone size: -; V gene: TRBV28; CDR3 length: 17; J gene: TRBJ1-4; D gene: TRBD1; CDR3 protein: CASSSGQVVATNEKLFF; CDR3 DNA: TGTGCCAGCAGTTCGGGACAGGTCGTGGCAACTAATGAAAAACTGTTTTTT
clone size: -; V gene: TRBV9; CDR3 length: 18; J gene: TRBJ2-7; D gene: TRBD1; CDR3 protein: CASSVGGGTGSGSYEQYF; CDR3 DNA: TGTGCCAGCAGCGTAGGGGGTGGGACAGGGTCGGGCTCCTACGAGCAGTACTTC
clone size: -; V gene: TRBV7-9; CDR3 length: 14; J gene: TRBJ2-5; D gene: -; CDR3 protein: CASSLAVRVETQYF; CDR3 DNA: TGTGCCAGCAGCTTAGCCGTCAGGGTGGAGACCCAGTACTTC
clone size: -; V gene: TRBV10-2; CDR3 length: 13; J gene: TRBJ1-1; D gene: -; CDR3 protein: CASSQALNTEAFF; CDR3 DNA: TGCGCCAGCAGCCAGGCCTTGAACACTGAAGCTTTCTTT
clone size: -; V gene: TRBV11-2; CDR3 length: 15; J gene: TRBJ2-7; D gene: TRBD2; CDR3 protein: CASSWTGLASYEQYF; CDR3 DNA: TGTGCCAGCAGCTGGACGGGACTAGCGTCCTACGAGCAGTACTTC
clone size: -; V gene: TRBV27; CDR3 length: 17; J gene: TRBJ1-6; D gene: -; CDR3 protein: CASSLNKGLSYNSPLHF; CDR3 DNA: TGTGCCAGCAGTTTAAATAAGGGGTTATCCTATAATTCACCCCTCCACTTT
clone size: -; V gene: TRBV4-2; CDR3 length: 17; J gene: TRBJ2-3; D gene: TRBD2; CDR3 protein: CASSQDGPSGGTDTQYF; CDR3 DNA: TGTGCCAGCAGCCAAGATGGGCCTAGCGGGGGCACAGATACGCAGTATTTT
clone size: -; V gene: TRBV19; CDR3 length: 13; J gene: TRBJ1-1; D gene: -; CDR3 protein: CATQLGGNTEAFF; CDR3 DNA: TGTGCCACCCAATTAGGGGGGAACACTGAAGCTTTCTTT
clone size: -; V gene: TRBV2; CDR3 length: 15; J gene: TRBJ1-5; D gene: -; CDR3 protein: CASSVGVYSNQPQHF; CDR3 DNA: TGTGCCAGCAGTGTAGGGGTTTATAGCAATCAGCCCCAGCATTTT
clone size: -; V gene: TRBV7-9; CDR3 length: 13; J gene: TRBJ1-2; D gene: -; CDR3 protein: CASSSTGPYGYTF; CDR3 DNA: TGTGCCAGCAGCTCCACAGGGCCCTATGGCTACACCTTC
clone size: once; V gene: TRBV30; CDR3 length: 13; J gene: TRBJ1-3; D gene: -; CDR3 protein: CAWSINSGNTIYF; CDR3 DNA: TGTGCCTGGAGTATAAATTCGGGAAACACCATATATTTT
clone size: -; V gene: TRBV11-3; CDR3 length: 14; J gene: TRBJ2-7; D gene: TRBD2; CDR3 protein: CASSSSGRGNEQYF; CDR3 DNA: TGTGCCAGCAGCTCTAGCGGGAGAGGGAACGAGCAGTACTTC
clone size: -; V gene: TRBV29-1; CDR3 length: 14; J gene: TRBJ1-5; D gene: -; CDR3 protein: CSVAGDYSNQPQHF; CDR3 DNA: TGCAGCGTTGCCGGCGACTATAGCAATCAGCCCCAGCATTTT
clone size: -; V gene: TRBV7-8; CDR3 length: 13; J gene: TRBJ1-1; D gene: -; CDR3 protein: CASSLTGDTEAFF; CDR3 DNA: TGTGCCAGCAGCTTAACGGGGGACACTGAAGCTTTCTTT
clone size: -; V gene: TRBV6-5; CDR3 length: 16; J gene: TRBJ2-5; D gene: -; CDR3 protein: CASSYSIVQGLETQYF; CDR3 DNA: TGTGCCAGCAGTTACTCGATCGTTCAGGGATTGGAGACCCAGTACTTC
clone size: -; V gene: TRBV5-1; CDR3 length: 15; J gene: TRBJ2-7; D gene: -; CDR3 protein: CASSLDGQRLYEQYF; CDR3 DNA: TGCGCCAGCAGCTTGGATGGACAGCGCCTTTACGAGCAGTACTTC
clone size: -; V gene: TRBV27; CDR3 length: 14; J gene: TRBJ1-5; D gene: TRBD1; CDR3 protein: CASSFRGSNQPQHF; CDR3 DNA: TGTGCCAGCAGTTTCAGGGGGAGCAATCAGCCCCAGCATTTT
clone size: -; V gene: TRBV5-1; CDR3 length: 14; J gene: TRBJ1-2; D gene: -; CDR3 protein: CASSLLQVGPGYTF; CDR3 DNA: TGCGCCAGCAGCCTATTACAGGTGGGGCCCGGCTACACCTTC
clone size: -; V gene: TRBV10-3; CDR3 length: 19; J gene: TRBJ2-7; D gene: TRBD2; CDR3 protein: CAISAQPGLAGGEAYEQYF; CDR3 DNA: TGTGCCATCAGCGCCCAACCGGGACTAGCGGGAGGGGAAGCGTACGAGCAGTACTTC